This record concerns one TCR beta chain sequence. This CDR3 region has 17 residues. With 1 base clipped from V and 6 bases from J, the junction kept 10 bases outside the gene matches. Germline V CDR1 and CDR2: SGHTA, FQGNSA. This specimen comes from a study of identical twins. TCRdb recomputed calls from the 5' RACE reads with MiXCR, one row per CDR3 protein. There are 200,000 to 300,000 distinct CDR3 sequences in the sample; under 12% occur only once, and about 9.1% lies in the top ten. V and J are TRBV7-2 and TRBJ2-2; TRBD2 agrees at 8 bases. The receptor was isolated from a man aged 45 to 65 in good health. The sample comprised memory T cells sorted from blood. CDR3 sequence (DNA): TGTGCCAGCAGCTTAGGGACTAGCCTAATCAGGGCCGGGGAGCTGTTTTTT. Amino acid sequence: CASSLGTSLIRAGELFF.